This TCR beta chain derives from a study of T cells after yellow fever vaccination. General study results and limits: Within FACS-sorted repertoires, abundant clonotypes contaminating from the bulk population could be present. The CD4 compartment and the CD8 compartment contained a small share of clonotypes in common.

One entry per CDR3 protein results from TCRdb running MiXCR on the 5' RACE reads. Of about 320,000 distinct CDR3 sequences in the sample, around 4.4% were seen once. As regards this clonotype: Its antigen is unidentified.

CDR3 length: 14 residues. Between the trimmed V and J ends, which lost 9 bases and 1 base, there was a span of 12 bases. Germline CDR1 is SEHNR and CDR2 is FQNEAQ (reference sequence). This sequence joins TRBV7-9 and TRBJ2-2; D is possibly TRBD2 (5 bases). The clonotype was recovered from a man aged 18 to 35 who received the YFV17D yellow fever vaccine. Sample: PBMCs, taken 15 days after the yellow fever booster vaccination. The CDR3 bases are TGTGCCAGTCCGCGGGTCCTGAACACCGGGGAGCTGTTTTTT. Translating gives CASPRVLNTGELFF.